This TCR beta chain was found in a study of blood T cell repertoires in COVID-19. About the study: Samples representing acute and convalescent COVID-19 were sourced from the United States, Italy and Spain. Sample material is recorded as cDNA or gDNA derived from T cells, B-cell-depleted T cells, or PBMCs.

The germline gives CDR1 SGDLS, CDR2 YYNGEE. This CDR3 has 14 amino acids. J lost 7 bases, V lost 4 bases, and 10 bases had no gene match. Authors' processing steps: Reference gene primer amplification yielded estimated nucleated cell counts. The repertoire was sequenced with immunoSEQ multiplex PCR; TCRdb's copy has only in-frame clones and lacks some. V, J and clone size were drawn from that table, and D and trimming were deduced from the DNA. The sample has roughly 200,000 clones; around nine tenths are singletons. The chain combines TRBV9 with TRBJ2-7; 8 nucleotides agree with TRBD1. The specimen was peripheral blood. This TCR was sampled from a man aged 35-49 years with acute or convalescent COVID-19. CDR3 residues: CASSLGTGHTEQYF. For the CDR3, the DNA is TGTGCCAGCAGCCTTGGGACAGGCCACACGGAGCAGTACTTC.